This is a list of T cell receptor beta chains from one sample in a study of technical replicates of blood from several donors. Libraries were prepared by immunoSEQ multiplex PCR; TCRdb keeps only in-frame clonotypes and omits some of them. Of about 59,000 clones in the sample, 93% were seen once. Material: PBMCs. The origin of the receptors is a human donor in good health. Some clones in this sample may be carry-over from other donors' samples. Both conserved end residues are part of each CDR3. A D gene is named only where the DNA matches it firmly. A clone size is listed for some rows: how often the clone was seen (once, few, many), or a class if it is expanded.

cdr3_length	d_call	clone_size	v_call	j_call	cdr3_nt	cdr3_aa
15	NA	NA	TRBV9	TRBJ1-5	TGTGCCAGCAGCGTAGATATGTCCCCCAATCAGCCCCAGCATTTT	CASSVDMSPNQPQHF
16	TRBD2	NA	TRBV7-6	TRBJ2-1	TGTGCCAGCAGCTTAGTCCCGCGGGAGACATACAATGAGCAGTTCTTC	CASSLVPRETYNEQFF
14	NA	NA	TRBV6-5	TRBJ1-6	TGTGCCAGCAGACAGAGCTCCTATAATTCACCCCTCCACTTT	CASRQSSYNSPLHF
16	NA	NA	TRBV5-1	TRBJ2-1	TGCGCCAGCAGCTCGTCACAGACAGCATCCTACAATGAGCAGTTCTTC	CASSSSQTASYNEQFF
15	TRBD1	NA	TRBV7-2	TRBJ2-4	TGTGCCAGCAGCCCAGGGGGAGTTGAGAAAAACATTCAGTACTTC	CASSPGGVEKNIQYF
16	TRBD2	NA	TRBV6-7	TRBJ2-7	TGTGCCAGCAGTTACTCCGCGCGGGAGCTGGAGTACGAGCAGTACTTC	CASSYSARELEYEQYF
13	NA	NA	TRBV4-1	TRBJ2-1	TGCGCCAGCAGCCACCCCGGTGTCAATGAGCAGTTCTTC	CASSHPGVNEQFF
11	NA	once	TRBV6-5	TRBJ2-7	TGTGCCAGCAGTTCTATGACAGAGCAGTACTTC	CASSSMTEQYF
16	TRBD1	NA	TRBV12-5	TRBJ2-7	TGTGCTAGTGGTTTGCAACGGCGGACAGGGGTGTACGAGCAGTACTTC	CASGLQRRTGVYEQYF
14	NA	NA	TRBV5-1	TRBJ1-1	TGCGCCAGCAGTGGGGGAGGGGCGTACACTGAAGCTTTCTTT	CASSGGGAYTEAFF
12	NA	NA	TRBV6-6	TRBJ2-7	TGTGCCAGTGGGCGGGAAACCTACGAGCAGTACTTC	CASGRETYEQYF
12	TRBD2	NA	TRBV30	TRBJ2-5	TGTGCCTGGAGTCGCCCTGCGGGGGAGCAGTACTTC	CAWSRPAGEQYF
17	NA	NA	TRBV5-4	TRBJ1-6	TGTGCCAGCAGCGCCCGGGGCCGGGGGGACGGTTCTTCACCCCTCCACTTT	CASSARGRGDGSSPLHF
16	TRBD2	NA	TRBV18	TRBJ2-5	TGTGCCAGCTCACGGACTAGCGGGAACCCATCAGAGACCCAGTACTTC	CASSRTSGNPSETQYF
11	NA	NA	TRBV7-9	TRBJ1-2	TGTGCCAGCAGCTTGGCGGATGGCTACACCTTC	CASSLADGYTF
16	TRBD1	NA	TRBV7-3	TRBJ2-7	TGTGCCAGCAGCCCCCAACCGGGACAGGGGGCCCACGAGCAGTACTTC	CASSPQPGQGAHEQYF
18	TRBD1	NA	TRBV4-2	TRBJ2-6	TGTGCCAGCAGCCAATGGGACAGGGGAAAAACTGGGGCCAACGTCCTGACTTTC	CASSQWDRGKTGANVLTF